This T cell receptor beta chain was sequenced in a study of technical replicates of blood from a few donors. Germline V gives CDR1 SNHLY, CDR2 FYNNEI. Trimming pared 7 bases from V and 0 bases from J, leaving 4 bases between. This CDR3 comprises 11 residues. Profiled with immunoSEQ multiplex PCR; TCRdb holds only in-frame clones, not every one. The sample lists under 85,000 clones, over 90% occurring once. The TCR comes from a human donor in good health. This chain connects TRBV2 to TRBJ2-7; D remains ambiguous. The sequencing input was T cells isolated from PBMCs. The CDR3 bases are TGTGCCAGCACATCCTCCTACGAGCAGTACTTC. This gives the protein CASTSSYEQYF.